The sequence of this T cell receptor (beta chain) was determined in a study of cytomegalovirus exposure and HLA in healthy donors (dated by TCRdb to about 2017). For the wider study: In an earlier analysis of several hundred of the donors, 276 Gb of sequence data and 100 million or so unique TCR beta sequences from about 180 million T cells were reported. Donor age, sex, ethnicity and CMV serostatus were compiled together with the repertoire data. To predict cytomegalovirus infection status, the study brought together high-throughput TCR immunosequencing, statistical association of individual TCRs with disease status, and machine learning. HLA typing covered class I and class II loci at four-digit resolution. A later analysis re-analyzed previously published TCR beta repertoires from 550 to 700 donors and added high-resolution HLA genotyping to study TCR occurrence patterns. On average, roughly 250,000 unique TCR beta nucleotide sequences were sequenced per donor among some 430 genotyped donors of the cohort, with about 17% of those sequences being non-productive. Using immunosequencing, the study profiled T cell repertoires from fewer than 850 subjects and related those repertoires to cytomegalovirus serostatus. In a later genetic analysis, genome-wide SNP genotypes for about 55% of the roughly 700 donors were used, and that subset was treated as a discovery cohort. The later analysis used no new phenotypic data to find candidate immune exposures, relying instead on TCR beta sequences and their occurrence across donors. Of the 300 to 450 genotyped donors, approximately 80% fell in the genetic ancestry cluster associated with self-reported Caucasian donors. Roughly 300 gigabases of sequencing data and around 90 million unique TCR sequences made up an early release that covered several hundred HLA-typed donors. Typing coverage varied by locus: roughly 629-630 donors for A, B, C, DRB1 and DQB1; approximately 560 for DQA1; more than 600 for DPA1; about 450 for DPB1. Because of strong linkage in the cohort, five DR-DQ haplotypes were treated as single units for association and clustering. All discovery cohort repertoires had been generated on a single sequencing platform. The aim of the study was to test whether cataloging public T cell receptors could identify signatures of past pathogen exposure. Besides the first cohort of around 700 subjects, a separate validation cohort made up of over 95 different subjects was used. To decide whether each TCR beta V gene segment behaved as functional or pseudogenic, an earlier analysis of several hundred of the donors relied on high-throughput TCR beta sequencing.

The cohort comprised some 700 healthy bone marrow donors. Cohort members were all nominally healthy when sampled, although unrecorded immune exposures were likely present. The donor tested CMV seropositive, placing the donor among the 250 to 350 seropositive members of the cohort. Each donor provided a peripheral blood sample, and peripheral blood mononuclear cells were used for TCR beta sequencing. Genomic DNA was extracted from the blood cell samples with the Qiagen DNeasy Blood Extraction Kit. Libraries were made using the immunoSEQ multiplex PCR assay. A mixture of 60 forward primers for TCR Vbeta segments and 13 reverse primers for TCR Jbeta segments was used in the multiplex PCR. Amplification of the CDR3 region of rearranged TCR beta genes was performed with a multiplex PCR assay on genomic DNA. The amplified TCR beta libraries were sequenced on the Illumina HiSeq System as 87-base-pair reads. The authors' pipeline ran thus. A later analysis counted about 76 million unique TCR beta chains across the 666 repertoires, and approximately 11 million of these chains were shared by at least two donors. To remove PCR and sequencing errors, raw reads were error-corrected and collapsed into unique sequences using a nearest-neighbor algorithm that merged closely related sequences. V, D and J gene segments were assigned by aligning CDR3 sequences to IMGT reference sequences. For a sequence to be retained, a match of at least six nucleotides to both a V gene segment and a J gene segment was required. Rearrangements were called productive when the CDR3 lacked stop codons and stayed in frame with V and J; all others were non-productive. CDR3 was defined according to IMGT convention as the region running from the second conserved V-encoded cysteine to the conserved J-encoded phenylalanine. The earlier analysis of approximately 590 of the donors excluded any sequence lacking an unambiguous match to a single V gene segment. An earlier analysis of roughly 590 of the donors called V segments functional above 56.7% productive rearrangements and segregating when the between-donor standard deviation exceeded 5%. A statistical classification framework was built for diagnosing cytomegalovirus status from the catalog of TCR beta chain sequences. In a later analysis, TCR nucleotide sequences were compared against IMGT/GENE-DB human TR gene sequences so that V and J genes could be assigned. Using the TCRdist pipeline, a later analysis assigned CDR3 sequences along with most-parsimonious VDJ recombination scenarios. A later analysis defined each TCR beta chain by its CDR3 amino acid sequence plus V-gene family, and excluded reads lacking a unique V-gene family. In a later analysis, fewer than 600 highly shared, low-generation-probability nucleotide sequences were removed to address suspected cross-contamination and a sequencing artifact. In a later analysis, a clonal expansion index was calculated for each public chain from normalized within-repertoire ranks of inferred template counts. In a later analysis, generation probabilities were computed using a VDJ recombination model fitted to out-of-frame rearrangements, and the results were checked against IGoR. A later analysis scored TCR-TCR, TCR-HLA and TCR-CMV co-occurrence with hypergeometric tests, applying a repertoire-size bias correction to TCR pairs. In a later analysis, false discovery rates were estimated by permuting HLA or CMV assignments 20 times. In a later analysis, co-occurring TCRs were grouped with DBSCAN, and TCRdist sequence similarity was added when clustering was performed within HLA-allele-positive subsets. Repertoires with fewer than 30,000 or more than 120,000 public chains were left out of co-occurrence clustering, as were four to six repertoires with anomalous nucleotide sharing. Held by TCRdb, this immuneACCESS table contains in-frame sequences only and omits some clones. Under half of the omission traces to an unresolved V gene where checked; the cause of the rest is unknown. V and J calls plus clone size are reproduced from that table; the DNA served to infer D and trimming. The sample table lists about 82,000 clones, 55% to 65% of them with a count of one. Over 14% of the sample belongs to the ten largest clones.

The paper's findings and limits, for the study overall: Linkage disequilibrium might explain the correlated functional status among segregating V segments, but an unknown experimental factor could not be ruled out. V-gene and J-gene trimming of TCR beta chains was associated with a missense DCLRE1C variant in a later genetic analysis, and the association was replicated in an independent cohort. In an earlier analysis of about 600 of the donors, most TCR beta V segments appeared in productive rearrangements about 87% or about 30% of the time, broadly matching IMGT annotations. Strong co-occurrence of HLA alleles, especially DR and DQ, made assigning TCR associations to individual alleles difficult. Because the 87-base-pair reads could not distinguish some IMGT-functional V segments, including TRBV6-2 and TRBV6-3, those segments were excluded. Specific HLA alleles were associated with 16,951 TCR beta sequences at a false discovery rate of 0.05 in a later analysis. It was suggested by the authors that the approach could potentially be generalized to other disease states and immunological phenotypes. In a later analysis, several top co-occurrence clusters were reported to appear linked to parvovirus B19, influenza, CMV and Epstein-Barr virus. In a later analysis, most CMV-associated TCR beta chains were found to appear HLA-restricted, with HLA associations seemingly driven largely by CMV exposure. Immune exposure information for the cohort was limited to CMV serostatus. The study listed approximately 150 TCR beta chains as associated with cytomegalovirus. Because some donors lacked HLA typing at each locus, the association tests relied only on the typed subset. The classifier was reported to diagnose cytomegalovirus status with high specificity and sensitivity in both the original cohort and the validation cohort. A cluster of highly shared sequence variants was judged likely to be a technical artifact of the sequencing pipeline. A later analysis found that HLA-associated TCR beta chains were more clonally expanded and had lower generation probabilities than equally common non-associated chains. Because counts were too low, fewer than 20 rarely observed V segments, including chromosome 9 orphons, were excluded from the earlier analysis of several hundred of the donors. Three of the identified cytomegalovirus-associated TCR beta chains were confirmed in vitro to be specific for cytomegalovirus antigens. Presence/absence analyses assumed roughly uniform sequencing depth across donors, an assumption that may not hold. In a later analysis, TCR association rates were found to vary across HLA loci, with the most associated TCRs seen for DRB1 alleles and the fewest for HLA-C alleles. A further reported finding was that TCR beta sequences accurately predicted the HLA-A and HLA-B alleles for most subjects in the first cohort. According to a later genetic analysis, donors in an Asian-associated ancestry cluster had fewer N-insertions in productive TCRs than the approximately 700-donor mean. While some public TCRs were present in many individuals, most TCR sequences turned up only very rarely across donors. In this cohort, only TCR beta chains were sequenced, and detectable features were limited by the absence of alpha or paired-chain data.

Between the V and J ends, shortened by 0 bases and 7 bases respectively, the junction contains 9 bases. Sequences ENHRY (CDR1) and SYGVKD (CDR2) are obtained from the germline V gene. From cysteine to phenylalanine, the CDR3 is 13 amino acids long. Only CDR3 DNA is held: 39 bases, read in frame from base 1. Note on this clone: Its antigen remains undetermined. The input lacks base qualities; no much larger clone sits a single base away.

The TCR originated in a woman between 35 and 50 years old in good health and CMV-seropositive. The rearranged segments are TRBV10-3 and TRBJ1-1, with a tentative D gene TRBD1 over 5 matching bases. Sequencing was done on a sample of PBMCs. For the CDR3, the sequence is CAISESNDSEAFF. The sequenced DNA: TGTGCCATCAGTGAGTCCAATGACAGTGAAGCTTTCTTT.